The clone carrying this T cell receptor (beta chain) was picked up one time. Clones were read by immunoSEQ multiplex PCR, and TCRdb kept only the in-frame ones, dropping some. Of 120,000 to 150,000 clones listed, 87% are singletons. The source of the sample is a study of blood T cell repertoires in COVID-19. CDR3 length equals 17 residues. CDR1 is PRHDT, CDR2 FYEKMQ, per germline (reference sequence). V was pared by 4 bases and J by 8 bases, with 25 bases between. The rearrangement links TRBV13 to TRBJ2-3; D is possibly TRBD2 (5 bases). The sequencing input was peripheral blood. This TCR came from a man aged 50 to 59 who had recovered from COVID-19. CDR3 loop: CASSSQRRLLGEGTQYF. CDR3 nucleotide sequence: TGTGCCAGCAGCTCCCAGAGAAGACTGCTAGGAGAGGGTACGCAGTATTTT.